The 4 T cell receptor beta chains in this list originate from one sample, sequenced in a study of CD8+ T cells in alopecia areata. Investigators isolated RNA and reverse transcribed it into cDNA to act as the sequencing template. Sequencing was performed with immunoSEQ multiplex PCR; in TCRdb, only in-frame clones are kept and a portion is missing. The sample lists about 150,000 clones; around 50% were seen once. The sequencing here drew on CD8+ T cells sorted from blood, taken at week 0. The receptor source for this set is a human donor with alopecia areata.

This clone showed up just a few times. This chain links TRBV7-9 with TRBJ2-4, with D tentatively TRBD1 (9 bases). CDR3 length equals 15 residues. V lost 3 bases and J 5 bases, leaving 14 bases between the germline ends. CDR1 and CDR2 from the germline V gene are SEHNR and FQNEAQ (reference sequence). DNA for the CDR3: TGTGCCAGCAGCTTTAGCGGGACAGGGCAAAACATTCAGTACTTC. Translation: CASSFSGTGQNIQYF.

The CDR3 region is CASSASGGYNEQFF. CDR3 DNA sequence: TGTGCCAGCAGTGCGTCCGGGGGGTACAATGAGCAGTTCTTC. V is TRBV25-1 and J is TRBJ2-1, with TRBD2 matching 7 bases. J lost 4 bases, V lost 4 bases, and 4 bases had no gene match. The CDR3 totals 14 residues. Per the germline V gene, CDR1 is MGHDK and CDR2 is SYGVNS.

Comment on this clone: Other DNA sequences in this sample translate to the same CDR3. The CDR3 reads CSVGNTEAFF. CDR3 DNA: TGCAGCGTTGGGAACACTGAAGCTTTCTTT. This chain connects TRBV29-1 to TRBJ1-1; unclear D gene. V was cut by 4 bases and J by 1 base, with 1 base left in between. The CDR3 loop spans 10 amino acids. Germline V CDR1 and CDR2: SQVTM, ANQGSEA.

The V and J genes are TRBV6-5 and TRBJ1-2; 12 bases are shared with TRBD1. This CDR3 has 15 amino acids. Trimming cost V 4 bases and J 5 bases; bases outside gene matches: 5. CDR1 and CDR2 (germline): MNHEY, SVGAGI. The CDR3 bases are TGTGCCAGCAGTTCGGGACAGGGGGCGGTTTATGGCTACACCTTC. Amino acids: CASSSGQGAVYGYTF.